What follows are 17 T cell receptor beta chains derived from one specimen sequenced in a study of CD8+CD57+ T cells in acquired aplastic anemia. Genomic DNA provided the template from which TCR beta VDJ and CDR3 profiles were obtained. TCRdb ran MiXCR on the reads and lists one entry per CDR3 protein. This table holds 200,000 or so distinct CDR3 sequences, 64% found once. Source material: sorted CD4+, CD8+, or CD8+CD57+ T cells (not recorded which) from PBMCs. These receptors were obtained from a human donor with severe aplastic anemia or a healthy control (not recorded which).

This clonotype appeared a single time. The J gene is TRBJ2-7, the V gene TRBV2, with TRBD2 matching over 13 bases. V lost 6 bases and J lost 9; bases outside the gene matches: 5. This CDR3 spans 13 amino acids. CDR1 is SNHLY, CDR2 FYNNEI, per germline. CDR3 sequence: CASRLAGGDRQYF. In nucleotides, the CDR3 is TGTGCCAGCAGACTAGCGGGGGGGGATAGGCAGTACTTC.

The genes are TRBV5-5 and TRBJ2-3, with 8 nucleotides matching TRBD2. Germline V gene lookup returns CDR1 SGHKS and CDR2 YYEKEE (reference sequence). CDR3 size: 16 residues. Trimming cost V 6 bases and J 1 base; bases outside gene matches: 10. CDR3 nucleotides: TGTGCCAGCACTCGGGTAGCGGGAACTCGCACAGATACGCAGTATTTT. Encoded protein: CASTRVAGTRTDTQYF.

This clonotype was observed a handful of times. A much larger clone differs by one base, so this may be a read error. The chain employs TRBV6-5 and TRBJ2-3; the D call may be TRBD1 or TRBD2 (5 bases each). Germline V gene data show CDR1 as MNHEY and CDR2 as SVGAGI. V shed 6 bases and J shed 11 bases, with 15 bases lying between them. This CDR3 contains 12 residues. The CDR3 loop is CASSPGTLGQYF. The CDR3 DNA follows: TGTGCCAGCAGCCCCGGGACCCTGGGGCAGTATTTT.

This chain links TRBV7-8 with TRBJ2-6; 7 nucleotides align to TRBD1. The V gene end was trimmed by 5 bases and the J gene end by 0 bases; junction bases not matched to a gene: 10. Per germline, CDR1 SGHVS and CDR2 FQNEAQ. The CDR3 is 18 amino acids. The CDR3: CASSQLDRFISGANVLTF. CDR3 sequence (DNA): TGTGCCAGCAGCCAACTGGACAGGTTTATCTCTGGGGCCAACGTCCTGACTTTC.

V gene TRBV2 combines with J gene TRBJ1-1; D may be TRBD1 (6 bases). This CDR3 comprises 15 residues. V lost 8 bases and J lost 5, with 21 bases in between. CDR1 is SNHLY and CDR2 is FYNNEI in the germline V gene. The CDR3 here is CASEQGRGWTTEAFF. CDR3 sequence (DNA): TGTGCCAGCGAACAGGGTAGAGGATGGACTACTGAAGCTTTCTTT.

The chain uses TRBV20-1 and TRBJ2-6; D is perhaps TRBD1 (6 bases). CDR1 and CDR2 (germline): DFQATT, SNEGSKA (reference sequence). Between the trimmed V and J ends, which lost 0 bases and 0 bases, there was a span of 27 bases. The CDR3 totals 22 residues. The CDR3 is CSARDHFRGVPGLCSGANVLTF. The CDR3 region has the DNA TGCAGTGCTAGAGATCATTTCAGGGGAGTCCCCGGGCTGTGCTCTGGGGCCAACGTCCTGACTTTC.

Turning to this clonotype: Germline and junction disagree at one end, which may indicate a read error. This chain joins TRBV15 and TRBJ2-5; unclear D gene. Germline values: CDR1 LNHNV, CDR2 YYDKDF (reference sequence). This CDR3 is built from 13 residues. For the CDR3, the DNA is TGTGCCAGCAGCGTAGACCTCCAAGAGACCCAGTACTTC. Encoded protein: CASSVDLQETQYF.

The rearrangement joins TRBV29-1 to TRBJ2-5; D gene ambiguous. The V gene lost 8 bases and the J gene lost 3 bases, with 10 bases spanning the gap. Germline V gives CDR1 SQVTM, CDR2 ANQGSEA. CDR3 length equals 11 residues. The CDR3 protein is CSFCLEETQYF. The CDR3, as DNA: TGCAGCTTCTGCCTCGAAGAGACCCAGTACTTC.

The sample holds a few counts of this clonotype. The gene calls are TRBV6-5 and TRBJ2-7; perhaps D is TRBD1 or TRBD2 (5 bases each). The CDR3 extends over 14 amino acids. Trimming removed 6 bases at V and 3 bases at J, with 15 bases between. CDR1 is MNHEY and CDR2 is SVGAGI in the germline V gene. The CDR3 protein is CASRPGTLLYEQYF. The CDR3, as DNA: TGTGCCAGCAGACCCGGGACGCTTCTCTACGAGCAGTACTTC.

This clonotype has ten or more counts. This chain connects TRBV14 to TRBJ2-7, with D unclear. The CDR3 length is 13 residues. The V gene's germline CDR1 is SGHDN and CDR2 FVKESK. The germline V and J ends were trimmed by 6 bases and 6 bases, with 15 bases remaining between them. CDR3 loop: CASRNDVTPEQYF. The CDR3 DNA reads TGTGCCAGCAGAAACGACGTGACCCCCGAGCAGTACTTC.

In this sample, this clonotype turned up a few times. The J gene is TRBJ2-1, the V gene TRBV25-1; 9 bases map to TRBD2. The CDR3 runs to 14 residues. CDR1 and CDR2 from the germline V gene are MGHDK and SYGVNS. Trimming took 7 bases from V and 2 from J; bases not matched to a gene: 3. The CDR3 DNA is TGTGCCAGCACGGTAGCGGGAGCCTACAATGAGCAGTTCTTC. Its protein is CASTVAGAYNEQFF.

The chain is built from TRBV10-2 and TRBJ1-2; D gene ambiguous. The germline V and J ends were trimmed by 4 bases and 5 bases, with 14 bases remaining between them. This CDR3 has 14 amino acids. Germline V gene data show CDR1 as WSHSY and CDR2 as SAAADI. As DNA, the CDR3 is TGCGCCAGCAGTGCCACACCCTCATTATATGGCTACACCTTC. This sequence encodes CASSATPSLYGYTF.

This chain links TRBV6-4 with TRBJ1-6; weak D call: TRBD1 (6 bases). Trimming removed 4 bases at V and 10 bases at J, with 14 bases between. In germline, CDR1 is MRHNA, CDR2 SNTAGT. This CDR3 has 14 residues. The DNA of the CDR3 is TGTGCCAGCAGTGTGCAGGGGCAGGGATCACCCCTCCACTTT. Protein product: CASSVQGQGSPLHF.

The chain links TRBV7-6 to TRBJ2-5, with D possibly matching TRBD1 (6 bases). The CDR3 runs 16 residues. V was shortened by 1 base and J by 4 bases, with 16 bases between the two germline ends. CDR1 and CDR2 from the germline V gene are SGHVS and FNYEAQ. The CDR3 protein is CASSLGTEGQGETQYF. CDR3 nucleotide sequence: TGTGCCAGCAGCTTAGGGACAGAGGGGCAGGGAGAGACCCAGTACTTC.

As regards this clonotype: At one of its ends the junction is not consistent with the germline gene, which may arise from a read error. The chain has TRBV15 and TRBJ1-5; D might be TRBD1 (5 bases). CDR3 length: 17 residues. Looked up from germline, CDR1 is LNHNV and CDR2 is YYDKDF (reference sequence). CDR3 amino acids: CATSVGQGDGYNEPQHF. The CDR3 DNA reads TGTGCCACCAGCGTAGGACAAGGGGATGGGTACAATGAGCCCCAGCATTTT.

CDR3 coding DNA: TGCAGTGCTGAACAGGGCTACGAGACCCAGTACTTC. This translates into CSAEQGYETQYF. This chain links TRBV20-1 with TRBJ2-5; a possible D gene is TRBD1 (6 bases). The CDR3 consists of 12 residues. CDR1 is DFQATT and CDR2 is SNEGSKA in the germline V gene (reference sequence). Trimming left V 5 bases short and J 5 bases short, with 12 bases between.

J is TRBJ1-4 and V is TRBV7-2; possible D gene TRBD1, 6 bases. CDR3 length: 15 residues. V was trimmed by 1 base and J by 5 bases, leaving 11 bases between them. The germline CDR1 and CDR2 sequences are SGHTA and FQGNSA. This CDR3 is CASSLEGGLNEKLFF. CDR3 in DNA: TGTGCCAGCAGCTTAGAGGGGGGATTAAATGAAAAACTGTTTTTT.